Each of the 4 T cell receptor beta chains below was sequenced from the same sample in a study of blood T cell repertoires in COVID-19. Method: immunoSEQ multiplex PCR; TCRdb's copy keeps in-frame clones and lacks some. This repertoire shows around 300,000 clones, about 88% found once; its top ten account for about 3%. The sample taken for sequencing was PBMCs or T cells enriched from blood (not recorded which). All receptors derive from a woman between 45 and 60 years old who had recovered from COVID-19.

The genes are TRBV6-5 and TRBJ1-6, with a tentative D call TRBD1 (6 bases). The germline V gene has CDR1 MNHEY and CDR2 SVGAGI. V shed 5 bases and J shed 2 bases, with 7 bases lying between them. The CDR3 spans 14 residues. The DNA for the CDR3 is TGTGCCAGCAGTACAGGGCCCTATAATTCACCCCTCCACTTT. Translating it yields CASSTGPYNSPLHF.

CDR3 sequence (DNA): TGTGCCAGCAGCGTTGATAGGAGCGTGTCGGAGACCCAGTACTTC. Translation: CASSVDRSVSETQYF. The rearrangement joins TRBV5-8 to TRBJ2-5; unclear D gene. CDR1 and CDR2 from the germline V gene are SGHTS and YDEGEE. V was cut by 4 bases and J by 5 bases, with 18 bases left in between. The CDR3 covers 15 residues.

The chain combines TRBV9 with TRBJ2-5, with unresolved D. Germline loops: CDR1 SGDLS, CDR2 YYNGEE. This CDR3 comprises 13 residues. The ends were cut back, 4 bases at V and 2 bases at J, with 9 bases in the middle. The CDR3 region has the DNA TGTGCCAGCAGCAAACTGAGTCAAGAGACCCAGTACTTC. The encoded protein is CASSKLSQETQYF. Full variable domain (missing parts from reference TRBV9 and TRBJ2-5): DSGVTQTPKHLITATGQRVTLRCSPRSGDLSVYWYQQSLDQGLQFLIQYYNGEERAKGNILERFSAQQFPDLHSELNLSSLELGDSALYFCASSKLSQETQYFGPGTRLLVL.

V is TRBV7-3 and J is TRBJ2-7; 10 bases are shared with TRBD1. Per germline, CDR1 SGHTA and CDR2 FQGTGA. V lost 5 bases, J lost 6 bases, and 10 bases stayed unmatched. The CDR3 spans 15 residues. The DNA for the CDR3 is TGTGCCAGCAGCCTTAACGGAGACAGGGGGCTCGAGCAGTACTTC. Translating it yields CASSLNGDRGLEQYF.